The subject of this entry is one T cell receptor (beta chain). The antigen this receptor binds is unknown. No clone much larger than this one lies a single base away; base qualities are absent. In the prospective study, participants were roughly 18 to 95 years old, resided in about two dozen geographic areas of the United States, and were enrolled through a virtual design. In the prospective study, cohorts were assigned on the basis of participant-reported clinical history obtained from a screening survey and a study questionnaire. In the prospective study, mobile phlebotomists collected whole blood, serum and a nasopharyngeal or oropharyngeal swab from each participant. Participants in the prospective study had the option to provide additional blood draws and questionnaires over a roughly 2-month period. Prospective study blood samples were shipped either frozen or at room temperature before DNA extraction.

In the germline V gene, CDR1 corresponds to SGHAT and CDR2 to FQNNGV. The CDR3 goes from the cysteine to the phenylalanine over 15 residues. Just the 45-base CDR3 DNA is kept, in frame starting at base 1. From V the trimming removes 1 base and from J it removes 1 base, while the gene matches leave 3 bases of the junction unaccounted for. The record originates from a study of blood T cell repertoires in COVID-19 (dated by TCRdb to the early 2020s). At the level of the whole study: The collaborator samples originated in the United States, Italy and Spain and spanned the acute and convalescent phases of COVID-19. The prospective study material was composed of cDNA or gDNA derived from T cells, B-cell-depleted T cells, or PBMCs. Deeply sampled blood TCRbeta repertoires from subjects exposed to, actively infected with, or recovered from COVID-19 were included in the dataset. The repertoires were released in a freely available public database meant as a resource for research on the immune response to SARS-CoV-2. Samples were obtained from the ongoing ImmuneRACE study (first 160 participants) and from 1,254 subjects provided by 6 global collaborators. Sample metadata almost always included a de-identified subject ID, COVID-19 status, age in years and sex. Where available, HLA class I and class II types were taken from metadata supplied by the sample provider and were not determined by assay-based typing.

TCRbeta CDR3 regions were amplified from genomic DNA using the immunoSEQ Assay, a bias-controlled multiplex PCR. On the study's bioinformatics: The number of nucleated cells in each sample was estimated from the amplification of reference gene primers within the assay. To quantify the absolute abundance of each unique TCRbeta CDR3 rearrangement, sequence reads were collapsed and filtered. Productive Simpson clonality was computed per sample as the square root of Simpson's diversity index over productive rearrangements. The source is immuneACCESS, and TCRdb retained only in-frame sequences with V and J called. Part of the clones is not carried over; for the studies checked, unresolved V genes explain less than half of this, and the remainder is unexplained. V, J and clone size reflect that table, while D and trimming were determined from the DNA. Across this sample there are fewer than 250,000 clones, with roughly 89% seen only once. The top ten clones comprise just over 2.5% of the sample.

The full study reports these points: The quantity of clinical and demographic metadata differed by source and by participant and was supplied without curation.

The TCR sequence derives from a woman aged 25 to 39 with acute COVID-19. The chain is assembled from TRBV11-2 and TRBJ2-5, with 7 central nucleotides matching TRBD2. The sample comprised PBMCs or T cells enriched from blood (not recorded which). This receptor has the CDR3 CASSLGGGVQETQYF. The nucleotide sequence reads as follows: TGTGCCAGCAGCTTAGGTGGGGGGGTCCAAGAGACCCAGTACTTC.